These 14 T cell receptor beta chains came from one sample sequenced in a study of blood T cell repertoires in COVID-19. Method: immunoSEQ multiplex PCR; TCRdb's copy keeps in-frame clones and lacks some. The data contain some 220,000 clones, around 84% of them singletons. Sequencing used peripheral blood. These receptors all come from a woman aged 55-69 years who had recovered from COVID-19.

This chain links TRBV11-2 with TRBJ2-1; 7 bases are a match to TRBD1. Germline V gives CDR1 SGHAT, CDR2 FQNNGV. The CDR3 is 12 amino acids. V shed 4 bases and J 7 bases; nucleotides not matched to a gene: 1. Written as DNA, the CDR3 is TGTGCCAGCAGCTCACAGGGGAATGAGCAGTTCTTC. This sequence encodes CASSSQGNEQFF. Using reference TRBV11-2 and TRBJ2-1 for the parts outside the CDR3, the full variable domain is EAGVAQSPRYKIIEKRQSVAFWCNPISGHATLYWYQQILGQGPKLLIQFQNNGVVDDSQLPKDRFSAERLKGVDSTLKIQPAKLEDSAVYLCASSSQGNEQFFGPGTRLTVL.

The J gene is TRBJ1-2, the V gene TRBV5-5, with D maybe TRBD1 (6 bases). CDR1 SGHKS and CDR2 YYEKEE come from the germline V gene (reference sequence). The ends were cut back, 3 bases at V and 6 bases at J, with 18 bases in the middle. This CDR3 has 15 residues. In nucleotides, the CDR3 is TGTGCCAGCAGCTGGATTAACAGGGCGAGCGATGGCTACACCTTC. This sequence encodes CASSWINRASDGYTF. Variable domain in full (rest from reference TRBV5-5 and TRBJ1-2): DAGVTQSPTHLIKTRGQQVTLRCSPISGHKSVSWYQQVLGQGPQFIFQYYEKEERGRGNFPDRFSARQFPNYSSELNVNALLLGDSALYLCASSWINRASDGYTFGSGTRLTVV.

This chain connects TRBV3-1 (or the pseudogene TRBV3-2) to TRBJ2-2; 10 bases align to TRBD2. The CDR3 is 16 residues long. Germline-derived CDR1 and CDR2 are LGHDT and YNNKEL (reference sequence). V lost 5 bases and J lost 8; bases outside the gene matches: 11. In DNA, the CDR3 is TGTGCCAGCAGCTTTTCCGGGACTAGCGTTAAAGGGGAGCTGTTTTTT. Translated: CASSFSGTSVKGELFF.

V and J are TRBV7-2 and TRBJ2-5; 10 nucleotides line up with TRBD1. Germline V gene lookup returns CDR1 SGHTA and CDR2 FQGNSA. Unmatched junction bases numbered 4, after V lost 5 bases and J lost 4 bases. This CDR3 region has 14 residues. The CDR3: CASSNDRGPETQYF. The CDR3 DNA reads TGTGCCAGCAGCAACGACAGGGGGCCAGAGACCCAGTACTTC.

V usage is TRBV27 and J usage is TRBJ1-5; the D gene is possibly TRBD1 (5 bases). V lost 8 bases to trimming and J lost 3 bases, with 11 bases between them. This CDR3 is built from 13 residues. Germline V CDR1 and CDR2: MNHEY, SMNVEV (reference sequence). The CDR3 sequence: CASAAGLNQPQHF. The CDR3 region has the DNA TGTGCCAGCGCCGCGGGACTCAATCAGCCCCAGCATTTT.

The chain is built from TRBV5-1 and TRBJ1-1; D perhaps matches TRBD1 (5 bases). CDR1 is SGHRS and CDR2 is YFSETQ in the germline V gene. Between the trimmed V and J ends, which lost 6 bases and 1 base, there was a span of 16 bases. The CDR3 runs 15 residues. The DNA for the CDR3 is TGCGCCAGCAAGCCTGGGGCGGGGCCGAACACTGAAGCTTTCTTT. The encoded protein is CASKPGAGPNTEAFF.

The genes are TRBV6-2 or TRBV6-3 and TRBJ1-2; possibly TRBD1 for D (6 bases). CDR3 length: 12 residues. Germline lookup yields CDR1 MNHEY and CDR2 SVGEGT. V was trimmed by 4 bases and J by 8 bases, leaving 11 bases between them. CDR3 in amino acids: CASSLTGQGYTF. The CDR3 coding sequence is TGTGCCAGCAGTTTAACAGGGCAAGGCTACACCTTC.

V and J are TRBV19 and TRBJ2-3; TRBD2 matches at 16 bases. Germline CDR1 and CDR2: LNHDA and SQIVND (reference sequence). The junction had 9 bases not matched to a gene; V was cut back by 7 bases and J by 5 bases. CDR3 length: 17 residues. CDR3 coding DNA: TGTGCCAGTACCCGGGGACTAGCGGGGGGGATCGAAGATACGCAGTATTTT. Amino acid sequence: CASTRGLAGGIEDTQYF.

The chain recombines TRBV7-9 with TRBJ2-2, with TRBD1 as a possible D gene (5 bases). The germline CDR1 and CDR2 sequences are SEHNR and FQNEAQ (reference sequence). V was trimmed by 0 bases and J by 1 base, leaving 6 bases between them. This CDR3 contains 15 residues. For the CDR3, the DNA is TGTGCCAGCAGCTTAGCAGACAGGAACACCGGGGAGCTGTTTTTT. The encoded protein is CASSLADRNTGELFF. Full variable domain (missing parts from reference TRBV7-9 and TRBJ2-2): DTGVSQNPRHKITKRGQNVTFRCDPISEHNRLYWYRQTLGQGPEFLTYFQNEAQLEKSRLLSDRFSAERPKGSFSTLEIQRTEQGDSAMYLCASSLADRNTGELFFGEGSRLTVL.

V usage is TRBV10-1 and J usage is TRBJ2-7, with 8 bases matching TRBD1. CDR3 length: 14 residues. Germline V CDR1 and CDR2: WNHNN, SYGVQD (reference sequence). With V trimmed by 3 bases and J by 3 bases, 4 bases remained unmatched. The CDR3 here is CASSDHRGDYEQYF. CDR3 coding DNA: TGCGCCAGCAGTGACCACAGGGGGGACTACGAGCAGTACTTC.

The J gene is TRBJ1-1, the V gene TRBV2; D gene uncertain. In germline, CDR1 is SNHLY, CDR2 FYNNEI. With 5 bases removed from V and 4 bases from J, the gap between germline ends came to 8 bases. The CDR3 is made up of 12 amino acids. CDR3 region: CASSPGPTEAFF. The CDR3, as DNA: TGTGCCAGCAGTCCTGGGCCCACTGAAGCTTTCTTT. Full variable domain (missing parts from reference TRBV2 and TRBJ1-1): EPEVTQTPSHQVTQMGQEVILRCVPISNHLYFYWYRQILGQKVEFLVSFYNNEISEKSEIFDDQFSVERPDGSNFTLKIRSTKLEDSAMYFCASSPGPTEAFFGQGTRLTVV.

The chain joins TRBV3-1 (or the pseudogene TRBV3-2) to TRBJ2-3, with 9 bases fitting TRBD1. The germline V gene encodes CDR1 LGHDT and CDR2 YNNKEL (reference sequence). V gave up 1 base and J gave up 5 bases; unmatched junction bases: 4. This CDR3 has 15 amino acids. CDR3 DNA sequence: TGTGCCAGCAGCCAAGCGGGACAGGGCATAGATACGCAGTATTTT. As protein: CASSQAGQGIDTQYF.

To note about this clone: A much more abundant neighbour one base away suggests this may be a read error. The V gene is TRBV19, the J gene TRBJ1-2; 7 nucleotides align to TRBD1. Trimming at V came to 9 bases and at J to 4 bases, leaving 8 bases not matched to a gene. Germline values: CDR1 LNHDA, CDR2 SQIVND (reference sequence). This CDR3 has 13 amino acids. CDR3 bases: TGTGCCAGCAGCCCGACAGGGTTCTATGGCTACACCTTC. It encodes CASSPTGFYGYTF.

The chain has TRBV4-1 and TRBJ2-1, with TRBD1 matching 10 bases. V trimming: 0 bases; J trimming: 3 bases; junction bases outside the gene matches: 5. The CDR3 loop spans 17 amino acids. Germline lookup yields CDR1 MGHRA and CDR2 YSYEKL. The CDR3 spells CASSQDLGQGIYNEQFF. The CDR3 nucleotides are TGCGCCAGCAGCCAAGATCTGGGACAGGGGATCTACAATGAGCAGTTCTTC.